This paragraph covers one TCR beta chain sequence. These data come from a study of blood T cell repertoires in COVID-19. About the research overall: From the United States, Italy and Spain came samples of acute and convalescent COVID-19. From T cells, B-cell-depleted T cells, or PBMCs came the material, which was cDNA or gDNA.

In the study's own analysis: It was from reference gene primer amplification that nucleated cell counts were estimated. Method: immunoSEQ multiplex PCR; TCRdb's copy keeps in-frame clones and lacks some. V and J calls and clone size are as listed in that table; D and trimming were resolved from the DNA. The table lists more than 95,000 clones, approximately 80% of them singletons. This receptor was obtained from a human donor in a cohort sampled during active or convalescent COVID-19. The source material was peripheral blood.

CDR3 loop: CAGGAGGTGELFF. The CDR3 DNA reads TGTGCCGGCGGCGCAGGGGGCACCGGGGAGCTGTTTTTT. The gene calls are TRBV6-5 and TRBJ2-2; 7 nucleotides match TRBD1. Germline trimming cut 11 bases from V and 4 bases from J; bases unmatched to any gene: 7. The CDR3 runs 13 residues. Germline CDR1 and CDR2: MNHEY and SVGAGI.